The clone carrying this T cell receptor (beta chain) came up a few times. Its antigen is unidentified. The record originates from a study of T cells in Graves' hyperthyroidism and ophthalmopathy. Participants, patients aged 18 to 65, had newly diagnosed hyperthyroidism with a duration under 2 months. Diagnosing involved the use of clinical symptoms, serum thyroxine and TRAb, thyroid ultrasound and orbital computed tomography. Germline V lookup: CDR1 KGHDR, CDR2 SFDVKD. V gave up 4 bases and J gave up 6 bases; unmatched junction bases: 4. The CDR3 runs 15 residues. Researchers amplified the TCR beta CDR3 regions from RNA transcripts. In the first-round RT-PCR of the TCR CDR3, the HTBI primer set was used. One entry per CDR3 protein results from TCRdb running MiXCR on the multiplex PCR reads. The sample has some 690,000 distinct CDR3 sequences, roughly a sixth seen once. The study, taken as a whole, reports: Also found in blood were most expanded thyroid clonotypes above 0.001. Model predictions of ophthalmopathy came a median approximately 6.5 months before onset.

The chain has TRBV24-1 and TRBJ2-1, with 11 bases identical to TRBD2. This TCR was sampled from a man in his forties or fifties with Graves' hyperthyroidism. The sequencing input was blood. The CDR3 region is CATSETSGSINEQFF. The CDR3 nucleotides read TGTGCCACCAGTGAAACTAGCGGGAGCATCAATGAGCAGTTCTTC.